The T cell receptor (beta chain) under discussion was sequenced for a study of T-cell reconstitution after alpha-beta-depleted transplantation in children. The TCRbeta library was prepared with unique molecular identifiers. Each CDR3 protein gets one entry after TCRdb re-called the PCR reads with MiXCR. The profile shows approximately 50,000 distinct CDR3 sequences, over 4.5% of them singletons. This clonotype was found a few times. Its target is not known. Findings of the study overall: Counts and diversity of T cells one year after transplant came mostly from newly produced T cells.

V lost 5 bases to trimming and J lost 2 bases; unmatched junction nucleotides: 11. The CDR3 totals 15 residues. CDR1 is GTSNPN, CDR2 SVGIG, per germline (reference sequence). The V gene is TRBV30, the J gene TRBJ2-5, with 7 positions matching TRBD2. The sample in question was PBMCs, mostly from graft donor cells, obtained 60 days after TCRalphabeta/CD19-depleted stem cell transplant. The receptor was isolated from a female patient aged 2-10 years who had a stem cell transplant for aplastic anemia, so the T cells may come from the graft donor. The CDR3 nucleotides are TGTGCCTGGGGTCATAGCGGGCCTCTTCAAGAGACCCAGTACTTC. This codes for CAWGHSGPLQETQYF. The full variable domain, with the rest looked up from reference TRBV30 and TRBJ2-5, is SQTIHQWPATLVQPVGSPLSLECTVEGTSNPNLYWYRQAAGRGLQLLFYSVGIGQISSEVPQNLSASRPQDRQFILSSKKLLLSDSGFYLCAWGHSGPLQETQYFGPGTRLLVL.